This is a list of T cell receptor beta chains from one sample in a study of CD8 T cells in Susac syndrome. Using its own MiXCR run on the immunoSEQ multiplex PCR reads, TCRdb lists one record per CDR3 protein. The sample lists about 200,000 distinct CDR3 sequences; roughly 96% were seen once. Material: CD4+ T cells from PBMCs. These receptors came from a human donor with multiple sclerosis. Each CDR3 is given with its conserved first and last residue. The D gene is left open where the match is weak. The size entry is marked missing in some rows and otherwise reads once, few, many or a size class.

cdr3_nt	cdr3_aa	v_call	clone_size	j_call	d_call
TGCAGCGCTTCAGGGGTAAATCAGCCCCAGCATTTT	CSASGVNQPQHF	TRBV29-1	.	TRBJ1-5	.
TGCAGCGGGGCTATGGGGTGGACTGAAGCTTTCTTT	CSGAMGWTEAFF	TRBV29-1	.	TRBJ1-1	.
TGTGCCAGCAGCCCCCGGGACTATGGTACGCAGTATTTT	CASSPRDYGTQYF	TRBV3-1	.	TRBJ2-3	TRBD2
TGTGCCAGCAGCGGTACAGGGGTGGGAGCTTTCTTT	CASSGTGVGAFF	TRBV3-1	.	TRBJ1-1	TRBD1
TGCAGTGCCCTCCGGGACCCTTTCACAGATACGCAGTATTTT	CSALRDPFTDTQYF	TRBV20-1	.	TRBJ2-3	.
TGTGCCAGCAGTTTCACTAGCGGGACGGGCAATGAGCAGTTCTTC	CASSFTSGTGNEQFF	TRBV12-3/TRBV12-4	once	TRBJ2-1	TRBD2
TGTGCCAGCCGGAATCAGGGGACTGAAGCTTTCTTT	CASRNQGTEAFF	TRBV3-1	few	TRBJ1-1	.
TGTGCCAGCAGCCCCCTTAGTGGTGGAGGGACCCAGTACTTC	CASSPLSGGGTQYF	TRBV6-5	.	TRBJ2-5	.
TGCAGTGCTAGAGATCGAACCCCCCAGTACTTC	CSARDRTPQYF	TRBV20-1	.	TRBJ2-5	.
TGTGCCAGCAGCTTAGCACCTAGCTCGTTGTACGATACGCAGTATTTT	CASSLAPSSLYDTQYF	TRBV7-9	.	TRBJ2-3	.
TGTGCCAGCAGCCAAGATGTCGCGGGGGAGGGCGGGGAGCTGTTTTTT	CASSQDVAGEGGELFF	TRBV3-1	.	TRBJ2-2	TRBD2
TGTGCCAGTAGAGGCGCGGGGACGGAGACCCAGTACTTC	CASRGAGTETQYF	TRBV19	.	TRBJ2-5	.
TGTGCCAGCAGTTTCCCCCAGGGGACCCAGTACTTC	CASSFPQGTQYF	TRBV12-3/TRBV12-4	.	TRBJ2-5	.
TGCAGTGCTTATAGCGGGAGTGGCACAGATACGCAGTATTTT	CSAYSGSGTDTQYF	TRBV20-1	.	TRBJ2-3	TRBD2
TGTGCCAGCAGCGCTCGCCGGGAGACTGAAGCTTTCTTT	CASSARRETEAFF	TRBV7-9	.	TRBJ1-1	.
TGTGCCAGCAGCCAAGGGGGGAGCAATACGCAGTATTTT	CASSQGGSNTQYF	TRBV3-1	.	TRBJ2-3	.
TGCAGCGTTGAAAGGGGACTAGCCACAGATACGCAGTATTTT	CSVERGLATDTQYF	TRBV29-1	.	TRBJ2-3	TRBD2
TGCAGTGCGGATTTCCAAGAGACCCAGTACTTC	CSADFQETQYF	TRBV20-1	.	TRBJ2-5	.
TGTGCCAGCAGCCCCCCGGGTTTCTACGAGCAGTACTTC	CASSPPGFYEQYF	TRBV3-1	.	TRBJ2-7	.
TGTGCCAGCGGCCGGAAGGGGTATGGAAACACCATATATTTT	CASGRKGYGNTIYF	TRBV6-5	.	TRBJ1-3	.
TGTGCCAGCAGCACAGCCAGGGGTTTCGAGCAGTACTTC	CASSTARGFEQYF	TRBV12-3/TRBV12-4	.	TRBJ2-7	.
TGTGCCAGTAGTATTGGGAGCCCGGCGGGACAGCCCCAGCATTTT	CASSIGSPAGQPQHF	TRBV19	once	TRBJ1-5	.
TGTGCCAGCAGCGGTCAGGCGAACACCGGGGAGCTGTTTTTT	CASSGQANTGELFF	TRBV25-1	.	TRBJ2-2	.
TGTGCCAGCAGCTCCGGGACCAACCTAGGAGGACTTGGCTACACCTTC	CASSSGTNLGGLGYTF	TRBV6-1	.	TRBJ1-2	.
TGTGCCTGGGGGGGGCAGGTCGCTGAAGCTTTCTTT	CAWGGQVAEAFF	TRBV30	.	TRBJ1-1	.
TGTGCCAGCAGCGCCTCGGAATACTACGGCTACACCTTC	CASSASEYYGYTF	TRBV9	.	TRBJ1-2	.
TGTGCTCGATCCCAAATGTACAATGAGCAGTTCTTC	CARSQMYNEQFF	TRBV30	.	TRBJ2-1	.
TGTGCCAGCAGTGTAGGGACAGTGGGGACCCAGTACTTC	CASSVGTVGTQYF	TRBV2	.	TRBJ2-5	TRBD1
TGTGCCAGCAGCTTATTTCTAGCGGGGGGAAATGAGCAGTTCTTC	CASSLFLAGGNEQFF	TRBV7-2	.	TRBJ2-1	TRBD2
TGCAGTGCTAGAGATGGGGGGGGCTTAAGGCAGGAGCAGTACTTC	CSARDGGGLRQEQYF	TRBV20-1	.	TRBJ2-7	.
TGTGCCATCAGGACTAGCGGACCCAAGATGACCCAGTACTTC	CAIRTSGPKMTQYF	TRBV10-3	.	TRBJ2-5	TRBD2
TGTGCCTGGAGTGTTCAACTCTATGAGCAGTACTTC	CAWSVQLYEQYF	TRBV30	.	TRBJ2-7	.
TGTGCCAGCAGCCAAGATGAAGATACGCAGTATTTT	CASSQDEDTQYF	TRBV4-2	.	TRBJ2-3	.
TGCAGCGGTGGGGGACTAGCGGGACCCTCCCAAGAGACCCAGTACTTC	CSGGGLAGPSQETQYF	TRBV29-1	.	TRBJ2-5	TRBD2
TGTGCCAGCAGCGTAGTAGGGTCGACGGGAGGGCCCAATGAGCAGTTCTTC	CASSVVGSTGGPNEQFF	TRBV9	.	TRBJ2-1	TRBD2
TGTGCCAGCGGGGGGTGGGGCAATGAGCAGTTCTTC	CASGGWGNEQFF	TRBV19	.	TRBJ2-1	TRBD2
TGTGCCAGCAGTTCGGACAGGATGACTGAAGCTTTCTTT	CASSSDRMTEAFF	TRBV12-3/TRBV12-4	.	TRBJ1-1	TRBD1
TGTGCCAGCAGCCCGGAGACAGACAGAGGTGAAGCTTTCTTT	CASSPETDRGEAFF	TRBV5-4	once	TRBJ1-1	.
TGTGCCAGTAGTACTTTGCTCGACAGCCAAATCTACGAGCAGTACTTC	CASSTLLDSQIYEQYF	TRBV19	.	TRBJ2-7	.
TGCGCCAGCAGCTTGGAACAGGCCACAGATACGCAGTATTTT	CASSLEQATDTQYF	TRBV5-1	.	TRBJ2-3	.
TGTGCCAGCTCACCACCATCGGGAAGCACAGATACGCAGTATTTT	CASSPPSGSTDTQYF	TRBV18	.	TRBJ2-3	.
TGCGCCAGCAGCCAAGACGGCAGATACAATGAGCAGTTCTTC	CASSQDGRYNEQFF	TRBV4-1	.	TRBJ2-1	.
TGTGCCAGCCTTTACGGACAAGCCTACGAGCAGTACTTC	CASLYGQAYEQYF	TRBV6-6	.	TRBJ2-7	.
TGTGCCAGCAGCTCCCGGGGCGTTGATGGCTACACCTTC	CASSSRGVDGYTF	TRBV5-4	.	TRBJ1-2	.
TGTGCCAGCAGTCGGGCCTTAAGAGGAAGCATTCAGTACTTC	CASSRALRGSIQYF	TRBV12-3/TRBV12-4	.	TRBJ2-4	.
TGTGCCAGCAGTCAGGGGCCCGGCGATTACGAGCAGTACTTC	CASSQGPGDYEQYF	TRBV12-3/TRBV12-4	once	TRBJ2-7	.